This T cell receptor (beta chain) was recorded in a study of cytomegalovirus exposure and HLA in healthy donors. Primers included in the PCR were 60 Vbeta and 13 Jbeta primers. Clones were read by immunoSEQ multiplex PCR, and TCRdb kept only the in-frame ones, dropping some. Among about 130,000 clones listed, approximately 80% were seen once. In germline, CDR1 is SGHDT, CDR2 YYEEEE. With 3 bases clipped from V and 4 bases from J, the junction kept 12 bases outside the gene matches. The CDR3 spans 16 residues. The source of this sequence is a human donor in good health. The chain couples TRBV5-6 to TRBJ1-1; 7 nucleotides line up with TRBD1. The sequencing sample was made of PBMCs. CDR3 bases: TGTGCCAGCAGCTGGAAAGGACAGGCGTTTTCCACTGAAGCTTTCTTT. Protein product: CASSWKGQAFSTEAFF.